This record covers a single T cell receptor (beta chain). Antigen specificity is unknown. The donors belonged to the roughly 110-subject validation cohort, separate from the roughly 710-subject first cohort. These data are taken from a study of cytomegalovirus exposure and HLA in healthy donors. Study results and caveats: The study recorded about 150 TCR beta chains that were cytomegalovirus-associated. High specificity and sensitivity for cytomegalovirus status were reported for the classifier.

TCRdb's table, derived via immunoSEQ multiplex PCR, lists solely in-frame clones and lacks some. The sample has around 180,000 clones; 86% are singletons. Material for sequencing was PBMCs. The source is a woman aged 18-29 years in good health and CMV-seronegative.

The CDR3 DNA reads as TGTGCCAGCTCCCACCCATCAACAGGGAGGGAGCTGTTTTTT. It encodes CASSHPSTGRELFF. This chain connects TRBV18 to TRBJ2-2; D possibly corresponds to TRBD1 (6 bases). This CDR3 has 14 amino acids. Germline CDR1 KGHSH, CDR2 LQKENI. Trimming took 6 bases from V and 9 from J, leaving 17 bases between them.